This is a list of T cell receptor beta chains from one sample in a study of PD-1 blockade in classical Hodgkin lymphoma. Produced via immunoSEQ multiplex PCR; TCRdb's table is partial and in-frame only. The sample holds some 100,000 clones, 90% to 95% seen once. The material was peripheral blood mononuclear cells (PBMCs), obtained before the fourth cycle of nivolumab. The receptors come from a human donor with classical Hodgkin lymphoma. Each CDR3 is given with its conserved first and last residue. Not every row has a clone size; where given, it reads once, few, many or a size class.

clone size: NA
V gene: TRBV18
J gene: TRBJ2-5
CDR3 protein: CALGQGETQYF

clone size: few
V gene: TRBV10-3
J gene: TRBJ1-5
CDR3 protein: CAISDYLADRGQPQHF

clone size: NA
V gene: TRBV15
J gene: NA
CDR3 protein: CATSRPYYEQYF

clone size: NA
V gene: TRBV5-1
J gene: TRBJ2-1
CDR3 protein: CASRKIGTSGPNEQFF

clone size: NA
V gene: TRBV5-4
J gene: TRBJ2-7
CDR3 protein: CASSPAGGASSYEQYF

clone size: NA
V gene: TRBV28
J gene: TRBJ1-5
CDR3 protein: CASSLFDTSYSNQPQHF

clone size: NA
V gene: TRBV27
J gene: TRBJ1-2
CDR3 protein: CASSFSGTNYGYTF

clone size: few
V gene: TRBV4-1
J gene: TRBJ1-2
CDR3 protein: CASSQVGVRSSRDYGYTF

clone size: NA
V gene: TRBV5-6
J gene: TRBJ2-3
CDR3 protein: CASSWGGLAGRDTQYF

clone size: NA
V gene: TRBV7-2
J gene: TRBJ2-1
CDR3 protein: CASSLAEPYNEQFF

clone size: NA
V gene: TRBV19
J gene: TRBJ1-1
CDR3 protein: CASRIQGASRTEAFF

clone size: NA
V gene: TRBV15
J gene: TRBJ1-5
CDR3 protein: CATSMDSLLSNQPQHF

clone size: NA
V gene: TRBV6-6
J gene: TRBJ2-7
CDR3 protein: CASSSTGEQYF

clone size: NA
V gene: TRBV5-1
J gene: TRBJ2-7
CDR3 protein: CASSGSEVSYEQYF

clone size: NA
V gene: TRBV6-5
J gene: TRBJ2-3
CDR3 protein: CASSKLAGRTDTQYF

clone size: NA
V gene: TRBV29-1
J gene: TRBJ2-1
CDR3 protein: CSVPTRTGKYNEQFF